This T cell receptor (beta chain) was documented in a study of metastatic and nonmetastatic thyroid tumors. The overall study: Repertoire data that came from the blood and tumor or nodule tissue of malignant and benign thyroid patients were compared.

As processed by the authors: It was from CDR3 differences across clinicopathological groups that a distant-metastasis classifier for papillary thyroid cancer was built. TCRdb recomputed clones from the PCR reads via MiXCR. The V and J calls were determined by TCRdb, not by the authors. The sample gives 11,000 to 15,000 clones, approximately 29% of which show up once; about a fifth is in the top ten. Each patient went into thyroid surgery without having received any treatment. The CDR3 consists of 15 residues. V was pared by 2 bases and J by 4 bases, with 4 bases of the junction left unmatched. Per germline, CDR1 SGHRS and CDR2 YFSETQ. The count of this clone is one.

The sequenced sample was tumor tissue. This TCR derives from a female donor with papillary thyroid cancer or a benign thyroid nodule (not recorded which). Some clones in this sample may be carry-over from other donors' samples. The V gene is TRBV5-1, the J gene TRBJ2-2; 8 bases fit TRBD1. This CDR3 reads CASSFAGGFTGELFF. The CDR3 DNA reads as TGCGCCAGCAGCTTCGCAGGGGGCTTCACCGGGGAGCTGTTTTTT.